This TCR beta chain was retrieved from a study of T cells in Graves' hyperthyroidism and ophthalmopathy. Amplification of TCR beta CDR3 regions used RNA as the template. Using the HTBI primer set, a first-round RT-PCR was run on the TCR CDR3. A single record per CDR3 protein comes from TCRdb applying MiXCR to the multiplex PCR reads. Of approximately 380,000 distinct CDR3 sequences in the sample, approximately 17% are singletons; the top ten hold 40%. Germline CDR1 and CDR2: SGHDT and YYEEEE. This CDR3 has 16 residues. V lost 0 bases and J lost 5; bases outside the gene matches: 7. This clonotype occurred a few times.

The chain recombines TRBV5-6 with TRBJ2-1; TRBD2 aligns across 8 bases. Sequenced material: blood. The receptor was isolated from a young man with Graves' ophthalmopathy. CDR3 DNA sequence: TGTGCCAGCAGCTTGGAAGCGGGGGTTCCTAACAATGAGCAGTTCTTC. It is translated as CASSLEAGVPNNEQFF.